Sequencing of this T cell receptor (beta chain) was carried out in a study of beta chain features in type 1 diabetes. The CDR3 is made up of 15 amino acids. V was pared by 6 bases and J by 2 bases, with 17 bases between. Per germline, CDR1 SGHDT and CDR2 YYEEEE. Broader study findings: Researchers report that Type 1 diabetes patients had moderately but significantly shorter TCRB CDR3s across all four CD4+ subsets. Compared to healthy donors, patients appeared to have naive, central memory and Treg TCRB repertoires that were more alike.

The entirety of the isolated RNA underwent reverse transcription, so expressed TCRB transcripts were sequenced. Method: immunoSEQ multiplex PCR; TCRdb's copy keeps in-frame clones and lacks some. Of roughly 150,000 clones listed, approximately 8.1% are singletons. This clone was found once. Its antigen is currently unknown. The sample taken for sequencing was central memory CD4+ T cells from blood. The TCR comes from a man younger than 30 in good health. The chain combines TRBV5-6 with TRBJ1-2; D perhaps matches TRBD1 (6 bases). CDR3 in amino acids: CASNNYGGTNYGYTF. In nucleotides, the CDR3 is TGTGCCAGCAACAATTACGGGGGGACAAACTATGGCTACACCTTC.